This T cell receptor beta chain was recorded in a study of cytotoxic CD8 clonotypes in ibrutinib-treated CLL. This CDR3 contains 15 residues. The germline V gene has CDR1 MGHDK and CDR2 SYGVNS. J lost 2 bases, V lost 3 bases, and 1 base had no gene match. Overall study results and limits: Ibrutinib response saw clonality rise, and progression saw it return toward baseline.

TCRdb keeps only in-frame clones here, not all; method: immunoSEQ multiplex PCR. The data show tens of thousands of clones, approximately 57% seen once. On this clone: Its antigen is unidentified.

The sequencing used PBMCs, collected after 12 months of ibrutinib treatment. This receptor was identified in a human donor with chronic lymphocytic leukemia. This sequence joins TRBV25-1 and TRBJ2-6, with 7 bases fitting TRBD1. The CDR3 sequence: CASSETGTGANVLTF. The CDR3, as DNA: TGTGCCAGCAGTGAGACAGGGACTGGGGCCAACGTCCTGACTTTC.